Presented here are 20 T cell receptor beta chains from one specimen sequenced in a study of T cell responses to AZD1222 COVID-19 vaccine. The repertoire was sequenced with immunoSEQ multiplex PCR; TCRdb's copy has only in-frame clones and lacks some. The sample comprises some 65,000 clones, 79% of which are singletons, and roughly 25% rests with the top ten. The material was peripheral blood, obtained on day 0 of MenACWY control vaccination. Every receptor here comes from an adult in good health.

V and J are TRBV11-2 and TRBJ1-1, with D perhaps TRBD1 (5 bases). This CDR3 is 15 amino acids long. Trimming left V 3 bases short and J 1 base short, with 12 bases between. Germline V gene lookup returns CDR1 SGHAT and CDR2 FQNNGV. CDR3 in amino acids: CASSLLGDGNTEAFF. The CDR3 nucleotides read TGTGCCAGCAGCTTGTTAGGGGATGGGAACACTGAAGCTTTCTTT.

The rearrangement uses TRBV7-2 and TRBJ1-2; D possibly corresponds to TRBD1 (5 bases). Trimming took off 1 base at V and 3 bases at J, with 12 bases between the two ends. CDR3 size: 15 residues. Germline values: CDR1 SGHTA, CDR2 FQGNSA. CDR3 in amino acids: CASSLEEGRDYGYTF. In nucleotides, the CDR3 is TGTGCCAGCAGCTTAGAGGAGGGCAGGGACTATGGCTACACCTTC. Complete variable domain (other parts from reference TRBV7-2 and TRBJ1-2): GAGVSQSPSNKVTEKGKDVELRCDPISGHTALYWYRQSLGQGLEFLIYFQGNSAPDKSGLPSDRFSAERTGGSVSTLTIQRTQQEDSAVYLCASSLEEGRDYGYTFGSGTRLTVV.

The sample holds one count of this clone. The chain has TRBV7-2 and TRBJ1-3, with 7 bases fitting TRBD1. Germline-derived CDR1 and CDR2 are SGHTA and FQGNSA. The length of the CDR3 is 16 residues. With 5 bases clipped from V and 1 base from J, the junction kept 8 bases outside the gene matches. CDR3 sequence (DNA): TGTGCCAGCAGCCCCCATGGGACAGTATCTGGAAACACCATATATTTT. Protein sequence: CASSPHGTVSGNTIYF.

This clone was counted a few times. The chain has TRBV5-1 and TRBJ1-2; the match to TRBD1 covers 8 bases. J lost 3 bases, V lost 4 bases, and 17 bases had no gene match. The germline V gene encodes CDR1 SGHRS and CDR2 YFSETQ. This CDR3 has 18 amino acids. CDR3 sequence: CASSRTRTGSLGYYGYTF. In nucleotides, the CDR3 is TGCGCCAGCAGCCGAACCCGGACAGGGTCCCTGGGTTACTATGGCTACACCTTC.

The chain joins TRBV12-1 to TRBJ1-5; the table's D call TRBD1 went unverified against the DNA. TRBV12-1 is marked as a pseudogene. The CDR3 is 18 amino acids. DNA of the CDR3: TGTGCCAGCAGCTTGAAGGGACAGGTACATCCTAGCAATCAGCCCCAGCATTTT. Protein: CASSLKGQVHPSNQPQHF.

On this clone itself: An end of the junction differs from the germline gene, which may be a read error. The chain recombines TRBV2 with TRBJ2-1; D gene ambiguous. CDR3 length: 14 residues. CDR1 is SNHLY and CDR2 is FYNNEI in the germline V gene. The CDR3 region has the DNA TGTGCCAGCGCAAGTCAGGTAGTTGGTGGTGAGGAGTTCTTC. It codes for CASASQVVGGEEFF.

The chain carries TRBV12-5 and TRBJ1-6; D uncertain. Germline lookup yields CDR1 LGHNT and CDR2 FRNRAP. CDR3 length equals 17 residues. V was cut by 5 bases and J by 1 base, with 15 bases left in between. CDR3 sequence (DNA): TGTGCTAGTGGTCCAGACCTGACCCGGTCCTATAATTCACCCCTCCACTTT. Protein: CASGPDLTRSYNSPLHF.

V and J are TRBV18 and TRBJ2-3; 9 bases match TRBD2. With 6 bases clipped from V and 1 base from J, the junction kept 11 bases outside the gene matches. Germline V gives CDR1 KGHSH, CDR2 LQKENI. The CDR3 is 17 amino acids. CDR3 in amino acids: CASSQGPSGVGTDTQYF. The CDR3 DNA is TGTGCCAGCTCGCAGGGCCCTAGCGGGGTGGGCACAGATACGCAGTATTTT.

The CDR3 sequence: CSLQQGGNTEAFF. DNA of the CDR3: TGCAGCTTACAACAGGGAGGGAACACTGAAGCTTTCTTT. The genes are TRBV29-1 and TRBJ1-1, with a tentative D call TRBD1 (6 bases). Trimming removed 8 bases from V and 1 base from J, with 14 bases in between. The CDR3 covers 13 residues. CDR1 and CDR2 (germline): SQVTM, ANQGSEA.

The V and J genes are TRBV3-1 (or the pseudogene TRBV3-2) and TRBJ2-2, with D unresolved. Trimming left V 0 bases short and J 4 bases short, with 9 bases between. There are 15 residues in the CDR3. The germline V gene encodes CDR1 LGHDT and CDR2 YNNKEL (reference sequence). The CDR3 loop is CASSQDASGTGELFF. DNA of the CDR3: TGTGCCAGCAGCCAAGACGCTTCGGGCACCGGGGAGCTGTTTTTT.

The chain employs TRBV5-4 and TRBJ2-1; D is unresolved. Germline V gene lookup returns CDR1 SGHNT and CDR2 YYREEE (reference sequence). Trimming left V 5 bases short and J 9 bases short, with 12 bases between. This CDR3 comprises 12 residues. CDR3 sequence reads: CASSDEASEQFF. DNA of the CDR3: TGTGCCAGCAGTGATGAGGCCTCTGAGCAGTTCTTC.

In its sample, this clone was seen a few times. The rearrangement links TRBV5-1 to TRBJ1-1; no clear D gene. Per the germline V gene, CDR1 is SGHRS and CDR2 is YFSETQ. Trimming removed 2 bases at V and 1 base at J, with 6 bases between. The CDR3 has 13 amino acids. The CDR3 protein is CASSFGSNTEAFF. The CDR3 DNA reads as TGCGCCAGCAGCTTTGGGTCGAACACTGAAGCTTTCTTT. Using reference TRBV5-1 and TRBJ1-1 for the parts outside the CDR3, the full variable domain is KAGVTQTPRYLIKTRGQQVTLSCSPISGHRSVSWYQQTPGQGLQFLFEYFSETQRNKGNFPGRFSGRQFSNSRSEMNVSTLELGDSALYLCASSFGSNTEAFFGQGTRLTVV.

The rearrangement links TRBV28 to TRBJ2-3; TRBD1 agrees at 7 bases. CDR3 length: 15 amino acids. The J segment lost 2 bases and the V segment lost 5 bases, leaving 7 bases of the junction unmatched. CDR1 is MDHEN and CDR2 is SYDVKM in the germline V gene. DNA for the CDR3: TGTGCCAGCAGTCCGGGACAGACTTTCACAGATACGCAGTATTTT. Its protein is CASSPGQTFTDTQYF.

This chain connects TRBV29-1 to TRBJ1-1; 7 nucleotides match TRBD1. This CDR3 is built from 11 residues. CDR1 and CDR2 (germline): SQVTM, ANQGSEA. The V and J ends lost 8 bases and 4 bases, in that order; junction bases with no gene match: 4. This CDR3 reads CSFRQGTEAFF. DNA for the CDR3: TGCAGCTTCAGACAGGGCACTGAAGCTTTCTTT.

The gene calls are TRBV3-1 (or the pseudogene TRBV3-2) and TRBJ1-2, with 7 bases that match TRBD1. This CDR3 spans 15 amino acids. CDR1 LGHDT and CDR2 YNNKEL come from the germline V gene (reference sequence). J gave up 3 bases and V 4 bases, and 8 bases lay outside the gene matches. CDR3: CASSPSPQGDYGYTF. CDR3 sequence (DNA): TGTGCCAGCAGCCCTTCCCCCCAGGGGGACTATGGCTACACCTTC.

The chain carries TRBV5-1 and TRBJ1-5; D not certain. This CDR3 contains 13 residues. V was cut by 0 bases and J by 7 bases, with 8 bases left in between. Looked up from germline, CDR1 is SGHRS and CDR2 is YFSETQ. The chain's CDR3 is CASSLDGSQPQHF. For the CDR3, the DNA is TGCGCCAGCAGCTTGGACGGAAGCCAGCCCCAGCATTTT.

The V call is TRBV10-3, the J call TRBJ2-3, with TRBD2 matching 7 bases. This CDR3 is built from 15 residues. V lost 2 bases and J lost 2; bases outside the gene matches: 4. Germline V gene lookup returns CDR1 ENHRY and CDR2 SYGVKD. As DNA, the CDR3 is TGTGCCATCAGTGAGGGCCTAGCGGACACAGATACGCAGTATTTT. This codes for CAISEGLADTDTQYF.

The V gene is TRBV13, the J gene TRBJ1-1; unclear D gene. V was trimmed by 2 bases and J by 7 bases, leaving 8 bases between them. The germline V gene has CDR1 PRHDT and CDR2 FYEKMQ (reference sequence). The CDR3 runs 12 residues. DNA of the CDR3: TGTGCCAGCAGCTTAAAATGGAGTGAAGCTTTCTTT. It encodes CASSLKWSEAFF.

The CDR3 DNA reads as TGTGCCAGCACCCCACGGGGAGCCTCTCGTTTGAACACCGGGGAGCTGTTTTTT. This sequence encodes CASTPRGASRLNTGELFF. The rearrangement links TRBV2 to TRBJ2-2; the D gene is possibly TRBD2 (5 bases). This CDR3 has 18 residues. Trimming shortened V by 7 bases and J by 1 base, and 22 bases separated the two germline ends. Germline lookup yields CDR1 SNHLY and CDR2 FYNNEI.

The CDR3 reads CASRGQRTEAFF. The DNA of the CDR3 is TGTGCCTCGCGAGGACAACGCACTGAAGCTTTCTTT. The chain recombines TRBV10-3 with TRBJ1-1, with D perhaps matching TRBD1 (5 bases). CDR1 ENHRY and CDR2 SYGVKD come from the germline V gene. Trimming pared 11 bases from V and 4 bases from J, leaving 14 bases between. The CDR3 is 12 residues long.